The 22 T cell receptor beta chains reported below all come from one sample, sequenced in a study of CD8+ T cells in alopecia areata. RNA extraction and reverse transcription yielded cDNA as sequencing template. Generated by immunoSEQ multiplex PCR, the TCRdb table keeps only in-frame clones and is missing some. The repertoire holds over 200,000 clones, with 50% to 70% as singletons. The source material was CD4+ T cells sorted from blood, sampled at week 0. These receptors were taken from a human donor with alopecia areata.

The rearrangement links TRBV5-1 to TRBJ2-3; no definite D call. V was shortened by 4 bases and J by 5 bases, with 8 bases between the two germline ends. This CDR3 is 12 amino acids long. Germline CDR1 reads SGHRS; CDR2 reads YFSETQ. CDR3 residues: CASSPSRDTQYF. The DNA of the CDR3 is TGCGCCAGCAGCCCCTCAAGAGATACGCAGTATTTT.

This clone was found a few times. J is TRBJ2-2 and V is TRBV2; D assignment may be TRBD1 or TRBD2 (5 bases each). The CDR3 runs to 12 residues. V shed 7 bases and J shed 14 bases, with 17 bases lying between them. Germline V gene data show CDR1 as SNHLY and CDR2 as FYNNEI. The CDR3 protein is CASTGPLEGLFF. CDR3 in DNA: TGTGCCAGCACGGGACCCCTCGAGGGACTGTTTTTT.

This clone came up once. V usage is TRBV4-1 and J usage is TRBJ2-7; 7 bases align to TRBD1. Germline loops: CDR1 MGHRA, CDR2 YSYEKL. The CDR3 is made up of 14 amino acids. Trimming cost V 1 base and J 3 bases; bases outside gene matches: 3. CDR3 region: CASSQVGTVYEQYF. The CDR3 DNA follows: TGCGCCAGCAGCCAAGTGGGGACAGTCTACGAGCAGTACTTC.

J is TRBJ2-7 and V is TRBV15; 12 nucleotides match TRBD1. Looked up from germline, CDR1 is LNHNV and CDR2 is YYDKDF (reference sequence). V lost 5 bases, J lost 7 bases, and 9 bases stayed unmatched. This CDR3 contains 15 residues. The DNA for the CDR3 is TGTGCCACCAGCGGACCGGGACAGGGGGCTGGGGAGCAGTACTTC. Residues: CATSGPGQGAGEQYF.

CDR3 loop: CASSTQRGRGAFF. CDR3 nucleotides: TGTGCCAGCAGTACCCAAAGGGGGAGAGGCGCTTTCTTT. The chain employs TRBV6-5 and TRBJ1-1, with D possibly TRBD1 on 6 matching bases. Germline values: CDR1 MNHEY, CDR2 SVGAGI. CDR3 length: 13 residues. Trimming pared 5 bases from V and 11 bases from J, leaving 18 bases between.

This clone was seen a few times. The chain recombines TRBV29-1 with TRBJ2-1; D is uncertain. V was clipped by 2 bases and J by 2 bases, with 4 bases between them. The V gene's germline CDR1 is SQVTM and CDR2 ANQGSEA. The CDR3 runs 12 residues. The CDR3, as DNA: TGCAGCGTTGAACTGACCTACAATGAGCAGTTCTTC. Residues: CSVELTYNEQFF.

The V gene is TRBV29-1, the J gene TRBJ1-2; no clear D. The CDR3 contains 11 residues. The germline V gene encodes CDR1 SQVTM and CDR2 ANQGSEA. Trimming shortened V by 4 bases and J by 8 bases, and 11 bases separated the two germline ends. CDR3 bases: TGCAGCGTTGGTGTTGGAGCAGGCTACACCTTC. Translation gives CSVGVGAGYTF.

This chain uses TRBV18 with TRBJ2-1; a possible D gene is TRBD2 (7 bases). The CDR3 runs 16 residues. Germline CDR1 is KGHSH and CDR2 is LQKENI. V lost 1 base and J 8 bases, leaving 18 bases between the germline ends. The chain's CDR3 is CASSPLKGEGADEQFF. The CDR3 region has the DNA TGTGCCAGCTCACCACTAAAGGGGGAGGGTGCGGATGAGCAGTTCTTC.

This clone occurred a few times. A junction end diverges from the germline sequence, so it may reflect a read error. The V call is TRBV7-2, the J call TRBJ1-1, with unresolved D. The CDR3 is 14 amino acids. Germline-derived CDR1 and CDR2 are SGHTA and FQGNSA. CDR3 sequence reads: CASTLDAGNTEAFF. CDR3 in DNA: TGTGCCAGCACCTTAGATGCGGGGAACACTGAAGCTTTCTTT. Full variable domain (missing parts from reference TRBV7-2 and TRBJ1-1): GAGVSQSPSNKVTEKGKDVELRCDPISGHTALYWYRQSLGQGLEFLIYFQGNSAPDKSGLPSDRFSAERTGGSVSTLTIQRTQQEDSAVYLCASTLDAGNTEAFFGQGTRLTVV.

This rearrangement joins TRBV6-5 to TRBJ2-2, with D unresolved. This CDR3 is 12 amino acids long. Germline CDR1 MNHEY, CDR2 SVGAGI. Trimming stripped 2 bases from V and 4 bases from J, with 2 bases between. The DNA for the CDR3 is TGTGCCAGCAGTTACGGCACCGGGGAGCTGTTTTTT. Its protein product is CASSYGTGELFF.

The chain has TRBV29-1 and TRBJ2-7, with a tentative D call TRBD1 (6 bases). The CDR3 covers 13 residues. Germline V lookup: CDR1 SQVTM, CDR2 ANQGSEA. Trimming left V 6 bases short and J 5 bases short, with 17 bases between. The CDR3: CSVRTVLTNEQYF. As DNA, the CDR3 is TGCAGCGTACGGACAGTTCTGACGAACGAGCAGTACTTC.

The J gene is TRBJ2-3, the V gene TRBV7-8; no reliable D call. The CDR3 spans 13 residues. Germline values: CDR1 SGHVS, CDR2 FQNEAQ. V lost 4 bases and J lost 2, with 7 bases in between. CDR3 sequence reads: CASSSSYTDTQYF. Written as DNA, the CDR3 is TGTGCCAGCAGCTCCTCTTACACAGATACGCAGTATTTT.

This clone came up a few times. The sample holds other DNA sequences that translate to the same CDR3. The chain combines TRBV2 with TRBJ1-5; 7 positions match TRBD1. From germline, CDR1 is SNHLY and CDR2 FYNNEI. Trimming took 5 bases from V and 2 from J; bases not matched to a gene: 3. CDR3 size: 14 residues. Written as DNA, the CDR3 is TGTGCCAGCAGTCGACAGGGCGGCAATCAGCCCCAGCATTTT. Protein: CASSRQGGNQPQHF.

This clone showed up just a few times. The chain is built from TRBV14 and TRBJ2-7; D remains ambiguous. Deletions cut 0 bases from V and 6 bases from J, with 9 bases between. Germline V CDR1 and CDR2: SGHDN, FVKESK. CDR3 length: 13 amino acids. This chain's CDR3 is CASSQDPGAEQYF. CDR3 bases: TGTGCCAGCAGCCAAGATCCCGGTGCCGAGCAGTACTTC. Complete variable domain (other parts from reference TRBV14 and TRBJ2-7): EAGVTQFPSHSVIEKGQTVTLRCDPISGHDNLYWYRRVMGKEIKFLLHFVKESKQDESGMPNNRFLAERTGGTYSTLKVQPAELEDSGVYFCASSQDPGAEQYFGPGTRLTVT.

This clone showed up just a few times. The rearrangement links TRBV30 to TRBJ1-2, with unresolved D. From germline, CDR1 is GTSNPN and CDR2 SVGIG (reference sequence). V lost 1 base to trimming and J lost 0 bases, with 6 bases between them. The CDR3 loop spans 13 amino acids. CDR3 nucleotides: TGTGCCTGGAGTGGCGGAGCTAACTATGGCTACACCTTC. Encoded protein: CAWSGGANYGYTF.

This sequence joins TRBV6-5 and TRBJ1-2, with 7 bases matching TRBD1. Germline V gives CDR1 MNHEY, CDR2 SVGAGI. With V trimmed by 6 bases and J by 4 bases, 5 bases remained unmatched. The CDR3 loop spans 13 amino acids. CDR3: CASRRDSSYGYTF. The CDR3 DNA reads TGTGCCAGCAGACGGGACAGCTCCTATGGCTACACCTTC.

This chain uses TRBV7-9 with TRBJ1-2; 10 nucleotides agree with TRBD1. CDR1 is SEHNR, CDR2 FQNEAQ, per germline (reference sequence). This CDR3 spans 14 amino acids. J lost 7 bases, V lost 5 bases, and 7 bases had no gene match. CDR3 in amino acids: CASSLTTGGRGYTF. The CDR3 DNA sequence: TGTGCCAGCAGCCTTACGACAGGGGGCCGTGGCTACACCTTC. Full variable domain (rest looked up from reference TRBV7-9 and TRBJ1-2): DTGVSQNPRHKITKRGQNVTFRCDPISEHNRLYWYRQTLGQGPEFLTYFQNEAQLEKSRLLSDRFSAERPKGSFSTLEIQRTEQGDSAMYLCASSLTTGGRGYTFGSGTRLTVV.

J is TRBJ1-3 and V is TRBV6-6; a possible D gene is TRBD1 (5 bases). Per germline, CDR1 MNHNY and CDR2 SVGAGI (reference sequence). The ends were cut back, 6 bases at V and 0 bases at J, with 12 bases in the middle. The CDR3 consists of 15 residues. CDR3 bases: TGTGCCAGCAGCACGGGACTTATCTCTGGAAACACCATATATTTT. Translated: CASSTGLISGNTIYF.

The CDR3 DNA sequence: TGCGCCAGCAGCGCATCGACAGGGCGGGACACTGAAGCTTTCTTT. Residues: CASSASTGRDTEAFF. The chain carries TRBV5-1 and TRBJ1-1; 7 positions match TRBD1. CDR3 length equals 15 residues. Germline loops: CDR1 SGHRS, CDR2 YFSETQ. V trimming: 4 bases; J trimming: 3 bases; junction bases outside the gene matches: 9.

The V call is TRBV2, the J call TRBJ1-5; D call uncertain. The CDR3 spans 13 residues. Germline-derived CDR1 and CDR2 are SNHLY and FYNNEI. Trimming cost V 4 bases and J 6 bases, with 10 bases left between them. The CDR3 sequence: CASSGLWLQPQHF. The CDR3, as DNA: TGTGCCAGCAGTGGGCTCTGGCTTCAGCCCCAGCATTTT. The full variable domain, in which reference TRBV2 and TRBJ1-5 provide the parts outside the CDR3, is EPEVTQTPSHQVTQMGQEVILRCVPISNHLYFYWYRQILGQKVEFLVSFYNNEISEKSEIFDDQFSVERPDGSNFTLKIRSTKLEDSAMYFCASSGLWLQPQHFGDGTRLSIL.

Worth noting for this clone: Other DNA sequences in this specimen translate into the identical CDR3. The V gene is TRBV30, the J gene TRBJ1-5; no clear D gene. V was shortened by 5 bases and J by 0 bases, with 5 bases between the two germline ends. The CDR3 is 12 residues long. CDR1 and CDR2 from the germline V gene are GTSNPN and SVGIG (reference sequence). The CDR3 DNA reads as TGTGCCTGGTCGGGTAGCAATCAGCCCCAGCATTTT. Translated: CAWSGSNQPQHF.

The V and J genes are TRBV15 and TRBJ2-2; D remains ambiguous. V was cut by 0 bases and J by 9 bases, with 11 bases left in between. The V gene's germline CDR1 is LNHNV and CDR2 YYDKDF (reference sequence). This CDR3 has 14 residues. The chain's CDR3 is CATSRDLMTRELFF. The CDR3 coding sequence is TGTGCCACCAGCAGAGATCTGATGACGAGGGAGCTGTTTTTT.